The 5 T cell receptor beta chains presented below share a single source sample, sequenced in a study of blood T cell repertoires in COVID-19. The data were produced by immunoSEQ multiplex PCR, yet TCRdb's version contains in-frame clones alone and is incomplete. The profile shows fewer than 350,000 clones, roughly 85% of them singletons. Sample: PBMCs or T cells enriched from blood (not recorded which). All receptors derive from a woman in her 40s who had recovered from COVID-19.

The gene calls are TRBV27 and TRBJ1-1, with TRBD1 identical over 7 bases. This CDR3 spans 13 amino acids. Looked up from germline, CDR1 is MNHEY and CDR2 is SMNVEV (reference sequence). V trimming: 6 bases; J trimming: 6 bases; junction bases outside the gene matches: 7. Here the CDR3 reads CASSRDRAAEAFF. The DNA of the CDR3 is TGTGCCAGCAGCCGAGACAGGGCAGCTGAAGCTTTCTTT.

This chain links TRBV6-5 with TRBJ1-2; D call uncertain. Trimming left V 5 bases short and J 9 bases short, with 16 bases between. The CDR3 covers 13 residues. Germline lookup yields CDR1 MNHEY and CDR2 SVGAGI. CDR3 DNA sequence: TGTGCCAGCAGTAGCCCTCCGGAGCGCAGCTACACCTTC. It codes for CASSSPPERSYTF.

V and J are TRBV9 and TRBJ1-2; 7 bases fit TRBD1. The CDR3 runs to 14 residues. V was pared by 2 bases and J by 2 bases, with 3 bases of the junction left unmatched. Germline lookup yields CDR1 SGDLS and CDR2 YYNGEE. The CDR3 DNA is TGTGCCAGCAGCGTGGAACAGGGGAACTATGGCTACACCTTC. Translated, it gives CASSVEQGNYGYTF.

Points on this clone: This sample also contains other DNA sequences that code for the same CDR3. V gene TRBV10-3 combines with J gene TRBJ2-5; 7 positions agree with TRBD1. The germline gives CDR1 ENHRY, CDR2 SYGVKD. The junction had 4 bases not matched to a gene; V was cut back by 5 bases and J by 1 base. The CDR3 covers 14 residues. CDR3 sequence: CAISPRDSQETQYF. CDR3 bases: TGTGCCATCAGTCCCCGGGACAGCCAAGAGACCCAGTACTTC.

V and J are TRBV9 and TRBJ2-3; 7 bases match TRBD1. V was clipped by 6 bases and J by 2 bases; unmatched bases: 3. The CDR3 covers 13 residues. In germline, CDR1 is SGDLS, CDR2 YYNGEE. CDR3 nucleotides: TGTGCCAGCACACAGGGGATCACAGATACGCAGTATTTT. It is translated as CASTQGITDTQYF.